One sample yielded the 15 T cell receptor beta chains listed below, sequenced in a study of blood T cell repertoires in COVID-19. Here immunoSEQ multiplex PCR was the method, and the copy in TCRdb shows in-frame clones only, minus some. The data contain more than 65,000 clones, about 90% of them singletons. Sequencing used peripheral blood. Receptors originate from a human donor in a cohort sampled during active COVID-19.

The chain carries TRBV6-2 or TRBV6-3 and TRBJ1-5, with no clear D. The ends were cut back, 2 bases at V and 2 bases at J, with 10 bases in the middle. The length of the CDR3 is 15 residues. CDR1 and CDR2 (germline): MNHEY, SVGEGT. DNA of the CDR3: TGTGCCAGCAGTTACGGTGGGCTGGGCAATCAGCCCCAGCATTTT. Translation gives CASSYGGLGNQPQHF.

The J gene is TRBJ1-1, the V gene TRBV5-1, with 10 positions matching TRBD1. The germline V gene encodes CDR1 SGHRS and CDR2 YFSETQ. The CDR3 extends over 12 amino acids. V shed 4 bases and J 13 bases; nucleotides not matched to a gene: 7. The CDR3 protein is CASSRGTGDDFF. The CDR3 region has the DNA TGCGCCAGCAGCAGGGGGACAGGGGACGATTTCTTT.

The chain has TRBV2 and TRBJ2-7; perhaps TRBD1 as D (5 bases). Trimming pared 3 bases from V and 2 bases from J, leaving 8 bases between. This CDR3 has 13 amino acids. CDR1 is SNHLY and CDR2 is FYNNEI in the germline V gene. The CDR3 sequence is CASSEDTTYEQYF. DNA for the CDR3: TGTGCCAGCAGTGAGGACACAACCTACGAGCAGTACTTC.

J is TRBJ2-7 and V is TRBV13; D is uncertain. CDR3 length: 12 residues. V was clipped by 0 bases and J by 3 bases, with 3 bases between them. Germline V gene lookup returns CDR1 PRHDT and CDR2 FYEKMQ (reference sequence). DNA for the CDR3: TGTGCCAGCAGCTTAGGCCTCTACGAGCAGTACTTC. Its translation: CASSLGLYEQYF.

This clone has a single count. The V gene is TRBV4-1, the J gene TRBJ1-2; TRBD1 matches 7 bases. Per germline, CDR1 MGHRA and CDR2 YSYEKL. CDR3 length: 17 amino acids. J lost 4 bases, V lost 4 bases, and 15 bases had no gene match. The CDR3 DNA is TGCGCCAGCAGCCCCGCCGTAGAACCGGGACAGTTCTATGGCTACACCTTC. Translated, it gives CASSPAVEPGQFYGYTF.

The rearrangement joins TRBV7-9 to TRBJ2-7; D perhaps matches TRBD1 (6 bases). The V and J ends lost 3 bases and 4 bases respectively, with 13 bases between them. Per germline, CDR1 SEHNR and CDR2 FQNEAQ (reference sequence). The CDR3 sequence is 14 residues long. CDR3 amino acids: CASSLVTGTYEQYF. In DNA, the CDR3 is TGTGCCAGCAGCTTGGTAACAGGGACATACGAGCAGTACTTC.

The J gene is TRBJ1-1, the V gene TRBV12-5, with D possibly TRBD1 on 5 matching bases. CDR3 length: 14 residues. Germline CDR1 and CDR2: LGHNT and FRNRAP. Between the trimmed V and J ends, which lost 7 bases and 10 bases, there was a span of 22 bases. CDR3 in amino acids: CASAESGGGKRAFF. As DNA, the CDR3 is TGTGCTAGTGCTGAGTCGGGGGGTGGAAAGAGAGCTTTCTTT.

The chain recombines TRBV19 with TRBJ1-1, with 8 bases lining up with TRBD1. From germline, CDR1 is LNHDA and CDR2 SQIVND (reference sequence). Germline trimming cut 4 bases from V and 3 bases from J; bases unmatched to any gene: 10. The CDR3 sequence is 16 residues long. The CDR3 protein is CASSKVTGVVYTEAFF. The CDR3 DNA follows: TGTGCCAGTAGTAAGGTGACAGGGGTGGTCTACACTGAAGCTTTCTTT.

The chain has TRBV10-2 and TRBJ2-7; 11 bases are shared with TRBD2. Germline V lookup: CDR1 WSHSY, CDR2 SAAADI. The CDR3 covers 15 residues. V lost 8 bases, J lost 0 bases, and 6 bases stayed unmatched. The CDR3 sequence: CASSLLAGASYEQYF. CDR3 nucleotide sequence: TGCGCCAGCTCTTTACTAGCGGGGGCCTCCTACGAGCAGTACTTC.

The CDR3 nucleotides read TGTGCCAGCAGCTTCGGACATGCGACCTCTGGAAACACCATATATTTT. The encoded protein is CASSFGHATSGNTIYF. This chain connects TRBV7-8 to TRBJ1-3; a possible D gene is TRBD1 (5 bases). V lost 3 bases and J 0 bases, leaving 12 bases between the germline ends. Germline assignment: CDR1 SGHVS and CDR2 FQNEAQ. CDR3 length equals 16 residues.

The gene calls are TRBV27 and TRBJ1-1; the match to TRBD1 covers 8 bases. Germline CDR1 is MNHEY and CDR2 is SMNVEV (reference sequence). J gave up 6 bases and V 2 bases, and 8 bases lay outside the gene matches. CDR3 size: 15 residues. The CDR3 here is CASSLGQGAAPEAFF. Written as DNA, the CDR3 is TGTGCCAGCAGTTTAGGCCAGGGGGCTGCCCCTGAAGCTTTCTTT.

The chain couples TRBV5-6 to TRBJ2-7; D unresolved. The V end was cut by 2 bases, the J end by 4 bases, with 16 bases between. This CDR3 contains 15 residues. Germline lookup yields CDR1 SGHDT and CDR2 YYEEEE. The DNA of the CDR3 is TGTGCCAGCAGCTTAGATCAACCCCGACTTTACGAGCAGTACTTC. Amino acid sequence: CASSLDQPRLYEQYF.

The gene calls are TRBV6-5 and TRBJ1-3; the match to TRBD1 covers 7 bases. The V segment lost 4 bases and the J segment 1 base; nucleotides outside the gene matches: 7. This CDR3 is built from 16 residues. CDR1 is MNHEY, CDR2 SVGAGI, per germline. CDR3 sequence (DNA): TGTGCCAGCAGTTCAAGATACAGGGGTTCTGGAAACACCATATATTTT. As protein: CASSSRYRGSGNTIYF.

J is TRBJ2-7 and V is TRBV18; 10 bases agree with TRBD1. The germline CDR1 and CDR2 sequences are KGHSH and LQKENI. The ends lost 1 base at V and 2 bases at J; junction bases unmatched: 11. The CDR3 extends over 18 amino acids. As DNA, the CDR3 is TGTGCCAGCTCACCACGTTATCGACAGGGGGCAAACACCTACGAGCAGTACTTC. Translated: CASSPRYRQGANTYEQYF.

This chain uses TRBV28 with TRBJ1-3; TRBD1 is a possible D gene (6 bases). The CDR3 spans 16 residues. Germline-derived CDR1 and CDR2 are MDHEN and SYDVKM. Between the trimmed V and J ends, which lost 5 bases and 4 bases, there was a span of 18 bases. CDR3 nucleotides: TGTGCCAGCAGTCCCGCCGGACAGAAACCCGGAAACACCATATATTTT. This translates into CASSPAGQKPGNTIYF.